This note documents a single TCR beta chain sequence. Residents of around 24 US areas, aged roughly 18 to 89 years, made up the participants. The sample comes from a study of blood T cell repertoires in COVID-19. With 1 base removed from V and 8 bases from J, the gap between germline ends came to 9 bases. This CDR3 region has 13 residues. Germline V CDR1 and CDR2: SGHTA, FQGNSA. The assay was immunoSEQ multiplex PCR, and TCRdb's table has in-frame clones only and misses some. The repertoire includes around 380,000 clones, around 87% of them detected once, and about 1.5% sits in the top ten. This chain links TRBV7-2 with TRBJ1-5; D is uncertain. This sequence was found in a man aged 25 to 40 who had recovered from COVID-19. What was sequenced was PBMCs or T cells enriched from blood (not recorded which). In nucleotides, the CDR3 is TGTGCCAGCAGCTTAGGGCATAATGAGCCCCAGCATTTT. Residues: CASSLGHNEPQHF.